This entry lists 20 T cell receptor beta chains sequenced from one sample in a study of radiotherapy plus CTLA-4 blockade in lung cancer. Libraries were prepared by immunoSEQ multiplex PCR; TCRdb keeps only in-frame clonotypes and omits some of them. The data show around 80,000 clones, around 83% seen once. The sample here was peripheral blood, taken from a patient treated with radiotherapy plus ipilimumab. These receptor sequences come from a human donor with non-small cell lung cancer who had stable disease on radiotherapy plus ipilimumab.

The CDR3 DNA sequence: TGTGCCTGGACAGGGGGACAGGTTATGCCCCAAGAGACCCAGTACTTC. This gives the protein CAWTGGQVMPQETQYF. The chain uses TRBV30 and TRBJ2-5; 8 bases agree with TRBD1. Germline lookup yields CDR1 GTSNPN and CDR2 SVGIG (reference sequence). The ends lost 4 bases at V and 1 base at J; junction bases unmatched: 11. The CDR3 sequence is 16 residues long. Full variable domain (remainder filled in from reference TRBV30 and TRBJ2-5): SQTIHQWPATLVQPVGSPLSLECTVEGTSNPNLYWYRQAAGRGLQLLFYSVGIGQISSEVPQNLSASRPQDRQFILSSKKLLLSDSGFYLCAWTGGQVMPQETQYFGPGTRLLVL.

This chain connects TRBV11-2 to TRBJ1-1, with TRBD1 matching over 10 bases. Germline CDR1 and CDR2: SGHAT and FQNNGV. This CDR3 comprises 16 residues. With 3 bases clipped from V and 4 bases from J, the junction kept 8 bases outside the gene matches. This CDR3 reads CASSFLTGTGATEAFF. In DNA, the CDR3 is TGTGCCAGCAGCTTCCTGACCGGGACAGGGGCCACTGAAGCTTTCTTT.

This chain joins TRBV9 and TRBJ2-7; 8 bases fit TRBD1. Per germline, CDR1 SGDLS and CDR2 YYNGEE. V dropped 3 bases and J dropped 0; count of bases not matched to a gene: 5. The CDR3 loop spans 15 amino acids. For the CDR3, the DNA is TGTGCCAGCAGCGCCAGGGACAGGAGCTCCTACGAGCAGTACTTC. Encoded protein: CASSARDRSSYEQYF.

This chain connects TRBV5-6 to TRBJ2-3, with 7 bases lining up with TRBD1. This CDR3 has 14 residues. Per germline, CDR1 SGHDT and CDR2 YYEEEE. Unmatched junction bases numbered 7, after V lost 6 bases and J lost 3 bases. The CDR3 bases are TGTGCCAGCACCCCCGACAGGGTTACAGATACGCAGTATTTT. Translated: CASTPDRVTDTQYF. Complete variable domain (other parts from reference TRBV5-6 and TRBJ2-3): DAGVTQSPTHLIKTRGQQVTLRCSPKSGHDTVSWYQQALGQGPQFIFQYYEEEERQRGNFPDRFSGHQFPNYSSELNVNALLLGDSALYLCASTPDRVTDTQYFGPGTRLTVL.

The rearrangement links TRBV6-5 to TRBJ2-2; 10 bases are shared with TRBD2. The length of the CDR3 is 15 residues. The V gene end was trimmed by 5 bases and the J gene end by 6 bases; junction bases not matched to a gene: 6. The germline CDR1 and CDR2 sequences are MNHEY and SVGAGI. The CDR3: CASSVKRGGPGELFF. CDR3 bases: TGTGCCAGCAGTGTGAAGCGGGGGGGCCCCGGGGAGCTGTTTTTT.

This clone was picked up one time. The chain has TRBV7-8 and TRBJ2-7; no firm D call. From germline, CDR1 is SGHVS and CDR2 FQNEAQ. The CDR3 runs 14 residues. Trimming took 4 bases from V and 0 from J, leaving 10 bases between them. The CDR3 DNA reads TGTGCCAGCAGCTCAAGAGAGAGCTCCTACGAGCAGTACTTC. Residues: CASSSRESSYEQYF.

The chain couples TRBV27 to TRBJ2-1; D uncertain. V lost 0 bases and J lost 4, with 13 bases in between. This CDR3 spans 16 amino acids. Germline-derived CDR1 and CDR2 are MNHEY and SMNVEV (reference sequence). The CDR3 loop reads CASSLSLLFPYNEQFF. The CDR3 DNA reads TGTGCCAGCAGTTTATCGTTGCTGTTCCCTTACAATGAGCAGTTCTTC.

The J gene is TRBJ2-2, the V gene TRBV28; no clear D gene. V was shortened by 7 bases and J by 1 base, with 7 bases between the two germline ends. The CDR3 consists of 13 residues. Germline V gene lookup returns CDR1 MDHEN and CDR2 SYDVKM. Here the CDR3 reads CASMGKNTGELFF. The CDR3 nucleotides read TGTGCCAGCATGGGGAAGAACACCGGGGAGCTGTTTTTT.

The rearrangement joins TRBV7-9 to TRBJ2-2; D may be TRBD2 (6 bases). Germline V gene data show CDR1 as SEHNR and CDR2 as FQNEAQ (reference sequence). This CDR3 has 15 amino acids. V lost 8 bases to trimming and J lost 2 bases, with 15 bases between them. The CDR3 region has the DNA TGTGCCAGCCTAGAGTCGGGAGTTAACACCGGGGAGCTGTTTTTT. Protein sequence: CASLESGVNTGELFF.

The CDR3 coding sequence is TGTGCCAGCAGCAGGGGGCATAATAATTCACCCCTCCACTTT. Translated: CASSRGHNNSPLHF. V gene TRBV6-1 combines with J gene TRBJ1-6; 8 bases are a match to TRBD1. This CDR3 region has 14 residues. V shed 6 bases, J shed 5 bases, and the junction held 3 bases outside the gene matches. Germline V lookup: CDR1 MNHNS, CDR2 SASEGT.

This chain connects TRBV11-2 to TRBJ2-7, with TRBD2 identical over 8 bases. The V gene end was trimmed by 5 bases and the J gene end by 3 bases; junction bases not matched to a gene: 6. The germline V gene encodes CDR1 SGHAT and CDR2 FQNNGV. This CDR3 is 14 amino acids long. The CDR3 is CASSPDSGGYEQYF. CDR3 nucleotide sequence: TGTGCCAGCAGCCCAGACAGCGGGGGCTACGAGCAGTACTTC.

The chain employs TRBV6-1 and TRBJ1-1; weak D call: TRBD1 (5 bases). The CDR3 contains 14 residues. CDR1 is MNHNS and CDR2 is SASEGT in the germline V gene. Trimming removed 6 bases at V and 5 bases at J, with 16 bases between. The CDR3 DNA is TGTGCCAGCAGAGGGGCAGGGTTGGGGACTGAAGCTTTCTTT. It specifies CASRGAGLGTEAFF.

The CDR3 loop is CASSSEEGTIYF. CDR3 coding DNA: TGTGCCAGCAGTTCGGAGGAGGGCACCATATATTTT. This chain joins TRBV6-5 and TRBJ1-3; D gene unclear. V was cut by 4 bases and J by 9 bases, with 10 bases left in between. CDR1 and CDR2 from the germline V gene are MNHEY and SVGAGI. There are 12 residues in the CDR3.

V usage is TRBV23-1 and J usage is TRBJ2-7; 7 bases align to TRBD2. TRBV23-1 is an ORF for which the function is uncertain. After removal of 0 bases from V and 4 bases from J, the junction contained 9 bases not matched to a gene. CDR3 size: 16 residues. CDR3: CASSQSQRGPSYEQYF. The DNA for the CDR3 is TGCGCCAGCAGTCAATCGCAGCGGGGTCCCTCGTACGAGCAGTACTTC.

This chain links TRBV5-1 with TRBJ2-2; D not certain. The V end lost 1 base, the J end lost 5 bases, and 12 bases lay between the germline ends. The CDR3 is 15 amino acids. CDR1 is SGHRS, CDR2 YFSETQ, per germline. CDR3 amino acids: CASSLRADWTGELFF. The CDR3, as DNA: TGCGCCAGCAGCTTGCGGGCCGATTGGACCGGGGAGCTGTTTTTT. Together with reference TRBV5-1 and TRBJ2-2, the CDR3 gives the full variable domain: KAGVTQTPRYLIKTRGQQVTLSCSPISGHRSVSWYQQTPGQGLQFLFEYFSETQRNKGNFPGRFSGRQFSNSRSEMNVSTLELGDSALYLCASSLRADWTGELFFGEGSRLTVL.

This sequence joins TRBV30 and TRBJ2-7, with D maybe TRBD1 (7 bases). The germline V and J ends were trimmed by 7 bases and 2 bases, with 9 bases remaining between them. The CDR3 is 11 residues long. Germline V CDR1 and CDR2: GTSNPN, SVGIG (reference sequence). The CDR3 here is CASRGAYEQYF. CDR3 in DNA: TGTGCCTCCAGGGGGGCCTACGAGCAGTACTTC.

The J gene is TRBJ2-5, the V gene TRBV5-4, with D perhaps assigned TRBD1 or TRBD2 (5 bases each). Trimming shortened V by 3 bases and J by 5 bases, and 14 bases separated the two germline ends. The V gene's germline CDR1 is SGHNT and CDR2 YYREEE (reference sequence). The CDR3 is made up of 14 amino acids. The DNA for the CDR3 is TGTGCCAGCAGCTCCTACGGGACGGGGGAGACCCAGTACTTC. This translates into CASSSYGTGETQYF. Together with reference TRBV5-4 and TRBJ2-5, the CDR3 gives the full variable domain: ETGVTQSPTHLIKTRGQQVTLRCSSQSGHNTVSWYQQALGQGPQFIFQYYREEENGRGNFPPRFSGLQFPNYSSELNVNALELDDSALYLCASSSYGTGETQYFGPGTRLLVL.

The chain carries TRBV28 and TRBJ2-6; 12 bases agree with TRBD1. V lost 5 bases and J lost 4; bases outside the gene matches: 9. This CDR3 comprises 18 residues. CDR1 is MDHEN and CDR2 is SYDVKM in the germline V gene. CDR3 nucleotide sequence: TGTGCCAGCAGTCGTTCCGGGACAGGGGGCTTAGGGGCCAACGTCCTGACTTTC. Its protein product is CASSRSGTGGLGANVLTF.

The sample holds one count of this clone. V is TRBV20-1 and J is TRBJ2-5, with D unclear. Trimming took off 5 bases at V and 4 bases at J, with 8 bases between the two ends. This CDR3 is 11 amino acids long. Germline values: CDR1 DFQATT, CDR2 SNEGSKA (reference sequence). In DNA, the CDR3 is TGCAGTGCTCTGAACCGAGAGACCCAGTACTTC. Amino acid sequence: CSALNRETQYF.

V usage is TRBV7-9 and J usage is TRBJ1-1; TRBD1 matches 7 bases. This CDR3 comprises 14 residues. V shed 6 bases, J shed 1 base, and the junction held 5 bases outside the gene matches. CDR1 is SEHNR and CDR2 is FQNEAQ in the germline V gene (reference sequence). In nucleotides, the CDR3 is TGTGCCAGCAGGCCTGGGACAGCGAACACTGAAGCTTTCTTT. Protein sequence: CASRPGTANTEAFF.